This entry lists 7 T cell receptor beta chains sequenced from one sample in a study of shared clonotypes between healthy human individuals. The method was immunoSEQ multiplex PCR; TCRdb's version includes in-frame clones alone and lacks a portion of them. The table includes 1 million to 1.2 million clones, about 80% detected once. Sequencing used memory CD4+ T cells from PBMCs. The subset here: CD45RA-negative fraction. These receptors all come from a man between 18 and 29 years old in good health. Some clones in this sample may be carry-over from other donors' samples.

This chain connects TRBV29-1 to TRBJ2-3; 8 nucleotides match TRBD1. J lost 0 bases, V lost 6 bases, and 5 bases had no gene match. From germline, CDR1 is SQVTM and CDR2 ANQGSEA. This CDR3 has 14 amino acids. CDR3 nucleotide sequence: TGCAGCGTCTTCAGGGGGCTGAGCACAGATACGCAGTATTTT. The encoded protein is CSVFRGLSTDTQYF.

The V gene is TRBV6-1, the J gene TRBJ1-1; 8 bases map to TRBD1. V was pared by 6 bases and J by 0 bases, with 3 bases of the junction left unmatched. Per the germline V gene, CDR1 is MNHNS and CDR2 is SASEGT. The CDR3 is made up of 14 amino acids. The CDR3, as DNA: TGTGCCAGCAGAACGACAGGGGTGAACACTGAAGCTTTCTTT. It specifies CASRTTGVNTEAFF.

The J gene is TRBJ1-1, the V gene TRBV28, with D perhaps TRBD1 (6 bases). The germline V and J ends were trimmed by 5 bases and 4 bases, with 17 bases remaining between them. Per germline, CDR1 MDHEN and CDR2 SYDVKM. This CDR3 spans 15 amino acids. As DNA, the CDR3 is TGTGCCAGCAGTCCCCGGACAGCCCTGGGCACTGAAGCTTTCTTT. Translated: CASSPRTALGTEAFF.

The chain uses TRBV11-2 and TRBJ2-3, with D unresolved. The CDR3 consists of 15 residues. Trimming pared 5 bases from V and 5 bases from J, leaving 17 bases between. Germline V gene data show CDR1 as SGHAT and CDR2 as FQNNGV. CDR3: CASSQDPGGIDTQYF. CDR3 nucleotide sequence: TGTGCCAGCAGCCAAGACCCCGGTGGGATAGATACGCAGTATTTT.

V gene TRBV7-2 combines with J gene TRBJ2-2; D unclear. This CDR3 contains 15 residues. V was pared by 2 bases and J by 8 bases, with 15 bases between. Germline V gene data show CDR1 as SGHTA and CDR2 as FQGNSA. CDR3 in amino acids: CASSLFSGPRGELFF. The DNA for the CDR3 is TGTGCCAGCAGCTTATTTTCGGGCCCTAGGGGGGAGCTGTTTTTT.

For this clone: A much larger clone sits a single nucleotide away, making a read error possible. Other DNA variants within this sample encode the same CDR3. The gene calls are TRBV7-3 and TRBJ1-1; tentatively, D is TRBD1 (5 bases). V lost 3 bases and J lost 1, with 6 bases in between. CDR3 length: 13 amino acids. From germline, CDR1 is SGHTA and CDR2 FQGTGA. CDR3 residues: CASSFGGNTEAFF. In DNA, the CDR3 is TGTGCCAGCAGCTTCGGGGGGAACACTGAAGCTTTCTTT.

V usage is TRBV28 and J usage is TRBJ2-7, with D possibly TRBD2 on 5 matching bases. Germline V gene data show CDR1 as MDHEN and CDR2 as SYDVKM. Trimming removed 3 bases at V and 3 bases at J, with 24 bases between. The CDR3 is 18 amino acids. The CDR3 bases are TGTGCCAGCAGTTTGTTCCGAAAAAGGACCGGACTGAACTACGAGCAGTACTTC. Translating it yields CASSLFRKRTGLNYEQYF.